This T cell receptor beta chain was identified during a study of T cells in Graves' hyperthyroidism and ophthalmopathy. Per germline, CDR1 SQVTM and CDR2 ANQGSEA. The CDR3 sequence is 15 residues long. Trimming removed 6 bases at V and 5 bases at J, with 21 bases between. PBMCs were sourced from more than 7.5 ml fresh peripheral blood. RNA transcripts gave rise to amplified TCR beta CDR3 regions. The study used the HTBI primer set for a first-round RT-PCR of the TCR CDR3. From the multiplex PCR reads, TCRdb called clonotypes with MiXCR, one entry per CDR3 protein. The table shows approximately 610,000 distinct CDR3 sequences, with about a sixth occurring only once.

Sequencing was done on a sample of blood. V usage is TRBV29-1 and J usage is TRBJ2-3, with D possibly being TRBD2 (5 bases). The TCR originated in a young woman with Graves' hyperthyroidism. The CDR3 DNA reads as TGCAGCGTCAACCACGTGGACCCCGGGGAAGATACGCAGTATTTT. Encoded protein: CSVNHVDPGEDTQYF.